The 10 T cell receptor beta chains reported below all come from one sample, sequenced in a study of blood T cell repertoires in COVID-19. Clones were read by immunoSEQ multiplex PCR, and TCRdb kept only the in-frame ones, dropping some. Here the sample spans 160,000 or so clones, roughly 88% being singletons. Material: peripheral blood. Receptors originate from a man between 18 and 29 years old with acute or convalescent COVID-19.

This chain links TRBV7-8 with TRBJ2-7, with TRBD1 identical over 10 bases. Looked up from germline, CDR1 is SGHVS and CDR2 is FQNEAQ. There are 17 residues in the CDR3. V trimming: 5 bases; J trimming: 0 bases; junction bases outside the gene matches: 10. The CDR3 nucleotides read TGTGCCAGCAGCCAACCCTTGGGACAGGGGAACTCCTACGAGCAGTACTTC. Protein sequence: CASSQPLGQGNSYEQYF.

This clone appeared once. The CDR3 region has the DNA TGTGCCAGCAGCTCTTTAATCGGGGAGCTGTTTTTT. Protein sequence: CASSSLIGELFF. The J gene is TRBJ2-2, the V gene TRBV11-2; unclear D gene. The CDR3 runs to 12 residues. V was shortened by 4 bases and J by 7 bases, with 7 bases between the two germline ends. CDR1 is SGHAT, CDR2 FQNNGV, per germline.

This chain joins TRBV7-9 and TRBJ1-1; 10 bases agree with TRBD1. V shed 6 bases, J shed 0 bases, and the junction held 13 bases outside the gene matches. The V gene's germline CDR1 is SEHNR and CDR2 FQNEAQ (reference sequence). This CDR3 comprises 18 residues. The CDR3, as DNA: TGTGCCAGCAGTTGGGCTGGGGACAGGGGATCCCTGAACACTGAAGCTTTCTTT. Protein: CASSWAGDRGSLNTEAFF. Variable domain in full (rest from reference TRBV7-9 and TRBJ1-1): DTGVSQNPRHKITKRGQNVTFRCDPISEHNRLYWYRQTLGQGPEFLTYFQNEAQLEKSRLLSDRFSAERPKGSFSTLEIQRTEQGDSAMYLCASSWAGDRGSLNTEAFFGQGTRLTVV.

The rearrangement links TRBV29-1 to TRBJ1-5; D perhaps matches TRBD1 (6 bases). The CDR3 contains 15 residues. The V end was cut by 6 bases, the J end by 3 bases, with 18 bases between. Germline values: CDR1 SQVTM, CDR2 ANQGSEA. CDR3 amino acids: CSVSPGGAYNQPQHF. DNA for the CDR3: TGCAGCGTCTCCCCTGGGGGGGCGTACAATCAGCCCCAGCATTTT.

CDR3 DNA sequence: TGCAGTGCTAGTCGGGACATCTCCTACGAGCAGTACTTC. Residues: CSASRDISYEQYF. This chain joins TRBV20-1 and TRBJ2-7, with TRBD1 as a possible D gene (6 bases). Germline V gene lookup returns CDR1 DFQATT and CDR2 SNEGSKA (reference sequence). The germline V and J ends were trimmed by 3 bases and 0 bases, with 9 bases remaining between them. CDR3 length: 13 amino acids.

The rearrangement uses TRBV5-6 and TRBJ1-2; 8 bases are a match to TRBD1. The germline V gene has CDR1 SGHDT and CDR2 YYEEEE. The CDR3 runs to 13 residues. V lost 4 bases to trimming and J lost 4 bases; unmatched junction nucleotides: 3. For the CDR3, the DNA is TGTGCCAGCAGCACAGACAGGGGCTATGGCTACACCTTC. Its translation: CASSTDRGYGYTF.

The rearrangement uses TRBV27 and TRBJ2-2; the D gene is possibly TRBD1 (6 bases). The germline CDR1 and CDR2 sequences are MNHEY and SMNVEV (reference sequence). The CDR3 consists of 19 residues. Trimming left V 3 bases short and J 0 bases short, with 20 bases between. CDR3 sequence reads: CASSFLGGLLTSNTGELFF. In DNA form, the CDR3 reads TGTGCCAGCAGTTTCCTAGGGGGTCTCTTAACCTCGAACACCGGGGAGCTGTTTTTT.

The J gene is TRBJ1-1, the V gene TRBV12-3 or TRBV12-4, with 7 positions matching TRBD1. The CDR3 length is 13 residues. Trimming removed 5 bases from V and 7 bases from J; junction bases left unmatched: 7. In DNA form, the CDR3 reads TGTGCCAGCAGTCCCCGACAGGGTAATGAAGCTTTCTTT. Its protein product is CASSPRQGNEAFF.

The chain combines TRBV14 with TRBJ1-2; D gene ambiguous. CDR3 length equals 13 residues. Germline V CDR1 and CDR2: SGHDN, FVKESK. Trimming cost V 0 bases and J 8 bases, with 10 bases left between them. The DNA of the CDR3 is TGTGCCAGCAGCCAAGATCTTCAAACAGGCTACACCTTC. It yields the protein CASSQDLQTGYTF.

The chain couples TRBV3-1 (or the pseudogene TRBV3-2) to TRBJ1-1, with 12 positions matching TRBD1. Trimming removed 4 bases from V and 4 bases from J; junction bases left unmatched: 4. The CDR3 runs to 15 residues. Per the germline V gene, CDR1 is LGHDT and CDR2 is YNNKEL (reference sequence). CDR3 DNA: TGTGCCAGCAGCCTTGGGACAGGGGGCGGCACTGAAGCTTTCTTT. Translating it yields CASSLGTGGGTEAFF.